A selection of T cell receptor beta chains follows, all from one sample in a study of Graves' ophthalmopathy and Graves' hyperthyroidism. A single record per CDR3 protein comes from TCRdb applying MiXCR to the multiplex PCR reads. Among about 380,000 distinct CDR3 sequences listed, just over 15% were seen once. The sample was peripheral blood. The receptors originated from a woman aged 18-29 years with stable Graves' hyperthyroidism. The conserved cysteine and the conserved F or W are not part of the CDR3 here.

v_call	j_call	cdr3_aa
TRBV4-1	TRBJ1-1	ASSQVRSPTEAF
TRBV15	TRBJ1-1	ATSSVGTAEAF
TRBV12-3/TRBV12-4	TRBJ2-7	ASSFGERTISGYEQY
TRBV12-3/TRBV12-4	TRBJ2-5	ASSLAIAGDQETQY
TRBV2	TRBJ1-2	ASRAQVYT
TRBV7-2	TRBJ2-7	ASSPNGYEQY
TRBV19	TRBJ1-1	ASTSAGGSAEAF
TRBV5-1	TRBJ2-5	ASSVTPGNQETQY
TRBV20-1	TRBJ2-5	SASLTSGVLETQY
TRBV7-8	TRBJ2-7	ASSTIRDRGPYEQY
TRBV6-2/TRBV6-3	TRBJ2-2	ASRVSGGYTGELF
TRBV12-3/TRBV12-4	TRBJ2-7	ASSLRIAGADEQY
TRBV11-2	TRBJ2-5	ASSLGGGREETQY
TRBV29-1	TRBJ1-1	SARQGSHTEAF
TRBV11-2	TRBJ2-7	ASSPLGGQHYEQY
TRBV11-2	TRBJ2-7	ASSKSSGGPPYEQY
TRBV7-2	TRBJ2-7	ASSSAAGMGEQY
TRBV6-2/TRBV6-3	TRBJ1-1	ASSYSRSQGGTEAF
TRBV20-1	TRBJ1-5	SARDGDPIRPQH
TRBV7-9	TRBJ2-7	ASSFKAGTGVHEQY